A single T cell receptor (beta chain) is shown here with its context. Its cognate antigen is unknown. This sample is drawn from a study of T cell clonotyping in hematopoietic cell transplantation. About the research overall: Recipient samples before transplant were obtained post-cytoreduction.

Study observations and caveats: No sorting was done, leaving CD4 and CD8 contributions mixed.

Profiling relied on immunoSEQ multiplex PCR, and the TCRdb table lists in-frame clones only, not all of them. Seen here are around 5,900 clones, more than 70% observed once, and the top ten hold 13% to 15%. Stated time point: recipient sample about 28 days before transplant, after cytoreduction. The source was peripheral blood mononuclear cells, collected before stem cell transplant. This TCR derives from a woman aged 50 to 60 with acute myeloid leukemia. Some clones in this sample may be carry-over from other donors' samples.

CDR3 in amino acids: CASQGAQGTFGYTF. The CDR3 region has the DNA TGTGCCAGCCAGGGGGCACAGGGGACCTTTGGCTACACCTTC. V gene TRBV28 combines with J gene TRBJ1-2, with 8 bases identical to TRBD1. V shed 8 bases and J 7 bases; nucleotides not matched to a gene: 12. The V gene's germline CDR1 is MDHEN and CDR2 SYDVKM. This CDR3 contains 14 residues.